This T cell receptor (beta chain) was sequenced for a study of type 1 and type 2 diabetes patients. Study-level information: Participants included type 1 and type 2 diabetes patients plus nondiabetic controls.

Amplification started from genomic DNA. A primer set of 30 forward and 13 reverse primers amplified the CDR3. TCRdb fed the multiplex PCR reads into MiXCR, producing one record per CDR3 protein. The sample comprises about 290,000 distinct CDR3 sequences, roughly 44% of which are singletons, and approximately 15% rests with the top ten. The CDR3 sequence is 15 residues long. Germline CDR1 MNHNS, CDR2 SASEGT. V shed 0 bases and J shed 3 bases, with 10 bases lying between them. This receptor was obtained from a man younger than 35 with type 2 diabetes. The chain has TRBV6-1 and TRBJ2-3; D gene uncertain. The material sequenced was peripheral blood mononuclear cells (PBMCs). The CDR3 region has the DNA TGTGCCAGCAGTGAAGCGCCTGTACAAACAGATACGCAGTATTTT. As protein: CASSEAPVQTDTQYF.